Presented here are 25 T cell receptor beta chains from one specimen sequenced in a study of shared clonotypes between healthy human individuals. CD8 cells classed as naive were CD45RO-negative and positively selected for CCR7, excluding terminally differentiated effector memory CD45RA+ cells. Sequencing was performed with immunoSEQ multiplex PCR; in TCRdb, only in-frame clones are kept and a portion is missing. In the table there are over 2,000,000 clones, roughly 93% of which are singletons. Sequencing input: naive CD8+ T cells from PBMCs. The receptors come from a man aged 18 to 30 in good health. Some clones in this sample may be carry-over from other donors' samples.

V gene TRBV6-5 combines with J gene TRBJ1-5, with D hard to call. This CDR3 has 14 amino acids. Germline assignment: CDR1 MNHEY and CDR2 SVGAGI. Trimming removed 4 bases from V and 3 bases from J, with 10 bases in between. The CDR3 region is CASSSGPPNQPQHF. The CDR3 DNA sequence: TGTGCCAGCAGTTCCGGGCCACCCAATCAGCCCCAGCATTTT.

The V gene is TRBV2, the J gene TRBJ2-2; D call uncertain. CDR1 is SNHLY, CDR2 FYNNEI, per germline. Trimming pared 3 bases from V and 1 base from J, leaving 12 bases between. The length of the CDR3 is 16 residues. The CDR3 DNA follows: TGTGCCAGCAGTGAGTTACGGCGGATGAACACCGGGGAGCTGTTTTTT. This codes for CASSELRRMNTGELFF.

The table lists this clone with a count of one. This chain connects TRBV30 to TRBJ2-5; D remains ambiguous. The V gene's germline CDR1 is GTSNPN and CDR2 SVGIG (reference sequence). V was trimmed by 3 bases and J by 3 bases, leaving 8 bases between them. The CDR3 spans 12 residues. CDR3 coding DNA: TGTGCCTGGAGGACTGTTAAAGAGACCCAGTACTTC. This gives the protein CAWRTVKETQYF.

With regard to this clone: Other DNA variants within this sample encode the same CDR3. V usage is TRBV7-9 and J usage is TRBJ2-7; 8 bases are shared with TRBD1. V dropped 5 bases and J dropped 3; count of bases not matched to a gene: 12. The CDR3 is 16 amino acids. Germline V CDR1 and CDR2: SEHNR, FQNEAQ (reference sequence). The CDR3 sequence is CASSPRGGQGRYEQYF. DNA for the CDR3: TGTGCCAGCAGCCCGAGGGGAGGACAGGGACGCTACGAGCAGTACTTC. Variable domain in full (rest from reference TRBV7-9 and TRBJ2-7): DTGVSQNPRHKITKRGQNVTFRCDPISEHNRLYWYRQTLGQGPEFLTYFQNEAQLEKSRLLSDRFSAERPKGSFSTLEIQRTEQGDSAMYLCASSPRGGQGRYEQYFGPGTRLTVT.

The table lists this clone with many counts. This sequence joins TRBV9 and TRBJ2-4; D unclear. V lost 0 bases to trimming and J lost 2 bases, with 9 bases between them. Germline CDR1 reads SGDLS; CDR2 reads YYNGEE. This CDR3 region has 15 residues. DNA for the CDR3: TGTGCCAGCAGCGTAGACGGCCGACCCAAAAACATTCAGTACTTC. This codes for CASSVDGRPKNIQYF.

This clone occurred once. The J gene is TRBJ1-5, the V gene TRBV27; D ambiguous. The V end lost 5 bases, the J end lost 1 base, and 9 bases lay between the germline ends. This CDR3 region has 14 residues. Germline CDR1 and CDR2: MNHEY and SMNVEV (reference sequence). The CDR3 DNA sequence: TGTGCCAGCAGTCAGACGGCCAGCAATCAGCCCCAGCATTTT. The encoded protein is CASSQTASNQPQHF.

The V call is TRBV6-8, the J call TRBJ2-5; weak D call: TRBD2 (6 bases). V shed 5 bases and J shed 3 bases, with 16 bases lying between them. The CDR3 consists of 15 residues. From germline, CDR1 is MNHGY and CDR2 SAAAGT. The DNA for the CDR3 is TGTGCCAGCAGTACTAGCCGCCGACTTAAAGAGACCCAGTACTTC. Amino acids: CASSTSRRLKETQYF.

With regard to this clone: This same CDR3 is encoded by further DNA sequences in the sample. The V gene is TRBV5-6, the J gene TRBJ2-1, with D tentatively TRBD2 (5 bases). The CDR3 runs to 11 residues. Germline V gives CDR1 SGHDT, CDR2 YYEEEE. V lost 1 base and J 10 bases, leaving 6 bases between the germline ends. As DNA, the CDR3 is TGTGCCAGCAGCTTGAGCGGAGAGCAGTTCTTC. Translating it yields CASSLSGEQFF.

As concerns this clone: The junction differs from germline at one of its ends, possibly a read error. The chain joins TRBV7-6 to TRBJ2-7, with 7 nucleotides matching TRBD2. Germline V CDR1 and CDR2: SGHVS, FNYEAQ. This CDR3 comprises 14 residues. This chain's CDR3 is CASSIAGEGYEQYF. As DNA, the CDR3 is TGTGCCAGCAGCATAGCGGGCGAAGGGTACGAGCAGTACTTC.

J is TRBJ1-1 and V is TRBV7-3, with a possible D match to TRBD1 (5 bases). The CDR3 sequence is 16 residues long. The V gene's germline CDR1 is SGHTA and CDR2 FQGTGA. Trimming removed 0 bases at V and 5 bases at J, with 16 bases between. CDR3 bases: TGTGCCAGCAGCTTAACGGGGCCGGCGGGGTTTACTGAAGCTTTCTTT. This sequence encodes CASSLTGPAGFTEAFF.

This chain connects TRBV4-3 to TRBJ2-1, with D possibly being TRBD2 (5 bases). This CDR3 has 16 residues. Germline loops: CDR1 LGHNA, CDR2 YSLEER. Trimming removed 0 bases at V and 5 bases at J, with 14 bases between. The CDR3 DNA reads as TGCGCCAGCAGCCAAGAACTAGTACCTACCGACAATGAGCAGTTCTTC. Protein sequence: CASSQELVPTDNEQFF.

The chain has TRBV29-1 and TRBJ2-7; D possibly corresponds to TRBD2 (7 bases). The germline V gene encodes CDR1 SQVTM and CDR2 ANQGSEA. The CDR3 contains 14 residues. V lost 6 bases and J lost 6, with 21 bases in between. CDR3 sequence reads: CSVKEKGGGSEQYF. The CDR3 DNA follows: TGCAGCGTCAAGGAGAAAGGGGGGGGAAGCGAGCAGTACTTC.

The chain's CDR3 is CASGLDGKVYQETQYF. CDR3 in DNA: TGTGCTAGTGGTTTGGACGGCAAGGTCTACCAAGAGACCCAGTACTTC. V and J are TRBV12-5 and TRBJ2-5, with D uncertain. CDR3 length: 16 residues. CDR1 is LGHNT, CDR2 FRNRAP, per germline. The V end was cut by 1 base, the J end by 0 bases, with 12 bases between. The complete variable domain, with remaining parts taken from reference TRBV12-5 and TRBJ2-5, reads DARVTQTPRHKVTEMGQEVTMRCQPILGHNTVFWYRQTMMQGLELLAYFRNRAPLDDSGMPKDRFSAEMPDATLATLKIQPSEPRDSAVYFCASGLDGKVYQETQYFGPGTRLLVL.

The V and J genes are TRBV19 and TRBJ1-1; 8 bases agree with TRBD1. J gave up 3 bases and V 4 bases, and 10 bases lay outside the gene matches. The V gene's germline CDR1 is LNHDA and CDR2 SQIVND (reference sequence). CDR3 length: 16 amino acids. The CDR3 DNA reads TGTGCCAGTAGTAGCCTCGACAGGGGAAGTCACACTGAAGCTTTCTTT. It translates to CASSSLDRGSHTEAFF.

With respect to this clone: This same CDR3 is encoded by further DNA sequences in the sample. The chain employs TRBV6-5 and TRBJ1-1, with 9 positions matching TRBD1. The CDR3 covers 14 residues. Trimming cost V 5 bases and J 4 bases; bases outside gene matches: 5. The germline gives CDR1 MNHEY, CDR2 SVGAGI. CDR3 sequence reads: CASSPGQGGTEAFF. The CDR3 coding sequence is TGTGCCAGCAGTCCGGGACAGGGAGGCACTGAAGCTTTCTTT.

This clone was seen a single time. In DNA form, the CDR3 reads TGTGCCAGCAGCTTTGGGACAGGGGGCGCGGAGACCCAGTACTTC. Protein: CASSFGTGGAETQYF. The chain carries TRBV11-3 and TRBJ2-5; 12 bases line up with TRBD1. Germline CDR1 reads SGHNT; CDR2 reads YENEEA. The CDR3 has 15 residues. V dropped 3 bases and J dropped 5; count of bases not matched to a gene: 4.

This clone appeared a few times. The chain uses TRBV7-9 and TRBJ1-5; TRBD1 agrees at 7 bases. CDR3 size: 15 residues. V shed 5 bases and J 4 bases; nucleotides not matched to a gene: 8. Germline V lookup: CDR1 SEHNR, CDR2 FQNEAQ (reference sequence). For the CDR3, the DNA is TGTGCCAGCAGCCCGCAGGGGGGGAGGAATCAGCCCCAGCATTTT. Amino acids: CASSPQGGRNQPQHF.

The chain recombines TRBV7-9 with TRBJ1-2; the D gene is possibly TRBD1 (6 bases). Germline assignment: CDR1 SEHNR and CDR2 FQNEAQ (reference sequence). The length of the CDR3 is 15 residues. The V end lost 3 bases, the J end lost 1 base, and 12 bases lay between the germline ends. The CDR3 DNA reads TGTGCCAGCAGCTTGACAGGAAATTATAACTATGGCTACACCTTC. Protein: CASSLTGNYNYGYTF.

This clone was counted a single time. The chain combines TRBV4-3 with TRBJ2-3, with TRBD2 matching 11 bases. Germline values: CDR1 LGHNA, CDR2 YSLEER. With V trimmed by 0 bases and J by 2 bases, 7 bases remained unmatched. This CDR3 has 18 residues. Written as DNA, the CDR3 is TGCGCCAGCAGCCAAGATAAGACTAGCGGGATTTTCACAGATACGCAGTATTTT. Translated, it gives CASSQDKTSGIFTDTQYF.

V is TRBV25-1 and J is TRBJ2-1, with D possibly TRBD2 on 6 matching bases. CDR1 is MGHDK and CDR2 is SYGVNS in the germline V gene. Trimming took off 6 bases at V and 3 bases at J, with 9 bases between the two ends. This CDR3 region has 13 residues. The CDR3 nucleotides read TGTGCCAGCAGCGGCGGGGTCTACAATGAGCAGTTCTTC. It encodes CASSGGVYNEQFF.

As regards this clone: In the same sample, other DNA sequences code for this CDR3. The chain recombines TRBV20-1 with TRBJ2-7, with D unclear. Germline V gene lookup returns CDR1 DFQATT and CDR2 SNEGSKA (reference sequence). V was shortened by 4 bases and J by 4 bases, with 8 bases between the two germline ends. The CDR3 length is 11 residues. The CDR3 region has the DNA TGCAGTGCTATCCAGGAATACGAGCAGTACTTC. Its translation is CSAIQEYEQYF.

This chain connects TRBV2 to TRBJ2-7, with unresolved D. Trimming took off 2 bases at V and 6 bases at J, with 14 bases between the two ends. CDR3 length: 14 amino acids. CDR1 and CDR2 from the germline V gene are SNHLY and FYNNEI. CDR3 amino acids: CASSEMGIAFEQYF. The CDR3 region has the DNA TGTGCCAGCAGTGAAATGGGGATCGCGTTCGAGCAGTACTTC.

This clone showed up just once. The V gene is TRBV14, the J gene TRBJ2-7; 10 bases agree with TRBD1. The CDR3 runs to 13 residues. Per the germline V gene, CDR1 is SGHDN and CDR2 is FVKESK. Losses at the gene ends were 3 bases for V and 6 bases for J; bases not matched to a gene: 2. The CDR3 region is CASSQTGGGEQYF. The DNA of the CDR3 is TGTGCCAGCAGCCAGACAGGGGGCGGCGAGCAGTACTTC.

The rearrangement joins TRBV6-5 to TRBJ1-1, with D perhaps TRBD1 (6 bases). This CDR3 spans 14 amino acids. The germline V and J ends were trimmed by 8 bases and 4 bases, with 17 bases remaining between them. Germline values: CDR1 MNHEY, CDR2 SVGAGI. CDR3 nucleotide sequence: TGTGCCAGCCGCGCGGGGGCAGCGGGCACTGAAGCTTTCTTT. Protein product: CASRAGAAGTEAFF.

The chain employs TRBV9 and TRBJ2-1; D unclear. This CDR3 comprises 13 residues. From germline, CDR1 is SGDLS and CDR2 YYNGEE. The germline V and J ends were trimmed by 4 bases and 8 bases, with 13 bases remaining between them. CDR3 in amino acids: CASSMDRLDEQFF. The CDR3 nucleotides read TGTGCCAGCAGCATGGACCGATTAGATGAGCAGTTCTTC.